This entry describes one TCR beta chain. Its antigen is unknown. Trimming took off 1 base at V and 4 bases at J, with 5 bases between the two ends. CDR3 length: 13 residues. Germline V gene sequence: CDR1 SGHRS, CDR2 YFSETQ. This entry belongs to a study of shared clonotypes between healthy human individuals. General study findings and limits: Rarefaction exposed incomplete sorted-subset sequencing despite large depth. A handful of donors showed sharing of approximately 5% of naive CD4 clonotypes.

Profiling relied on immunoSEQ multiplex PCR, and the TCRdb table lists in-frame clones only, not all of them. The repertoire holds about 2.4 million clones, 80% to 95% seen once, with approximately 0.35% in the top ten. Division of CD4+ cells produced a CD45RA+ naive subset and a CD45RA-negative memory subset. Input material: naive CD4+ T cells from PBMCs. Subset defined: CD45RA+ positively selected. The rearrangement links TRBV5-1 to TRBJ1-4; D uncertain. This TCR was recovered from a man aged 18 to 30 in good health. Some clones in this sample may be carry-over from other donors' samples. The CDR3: CASSLFRNEKLFF. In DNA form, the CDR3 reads TGCGCCAGCAGCTTGTTTCGTAATGAAAAACTGTTTTTT.